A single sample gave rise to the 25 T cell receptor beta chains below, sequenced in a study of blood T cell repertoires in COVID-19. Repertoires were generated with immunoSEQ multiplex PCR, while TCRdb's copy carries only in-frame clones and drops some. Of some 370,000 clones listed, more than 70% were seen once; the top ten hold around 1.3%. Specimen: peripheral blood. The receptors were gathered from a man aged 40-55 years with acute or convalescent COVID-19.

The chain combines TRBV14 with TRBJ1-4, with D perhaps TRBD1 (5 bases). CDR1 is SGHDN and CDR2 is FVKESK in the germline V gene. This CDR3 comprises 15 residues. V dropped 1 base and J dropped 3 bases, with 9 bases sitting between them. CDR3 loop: CASSQAGGANEKLFF. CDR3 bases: TGTGCCAGCAGCCAAGCCGGGGGGGCTAATGAAAAACTGTTTTTT.

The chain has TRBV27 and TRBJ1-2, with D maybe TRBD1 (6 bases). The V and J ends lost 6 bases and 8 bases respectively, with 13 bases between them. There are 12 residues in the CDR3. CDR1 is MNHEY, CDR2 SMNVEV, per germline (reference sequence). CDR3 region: CASRQGLWGYTF. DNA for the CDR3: TGTGCCAGCAGACAGGGTTTGTGGGGCTACACCTTC.

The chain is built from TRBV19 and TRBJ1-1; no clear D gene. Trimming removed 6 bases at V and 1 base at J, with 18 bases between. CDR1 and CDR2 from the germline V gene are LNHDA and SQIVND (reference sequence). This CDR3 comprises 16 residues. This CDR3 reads CASSDMTLGSNTEAFF. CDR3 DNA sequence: TGTGCCAGTAGCGACATGACACTGGGCTCGAACACTGAAGCTTTCTTT.

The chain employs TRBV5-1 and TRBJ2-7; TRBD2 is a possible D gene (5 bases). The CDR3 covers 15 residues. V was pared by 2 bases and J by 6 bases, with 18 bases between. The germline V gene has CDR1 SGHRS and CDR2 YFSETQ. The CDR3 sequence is CASSFDTPRGGEQYF. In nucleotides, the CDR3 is TGCGCCAGCAGCTTCGACACCCCGCGCGGAGGCGAGCAGTACTTC.

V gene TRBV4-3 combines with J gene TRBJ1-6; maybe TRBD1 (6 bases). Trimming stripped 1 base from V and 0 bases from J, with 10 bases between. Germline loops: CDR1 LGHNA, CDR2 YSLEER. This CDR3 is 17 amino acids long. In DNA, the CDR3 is TGCGCCAGCAGCCAAGGGACAGAGAGCTCCTATAATTCACCCCTCCACTTT. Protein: CASSQGTESSYNSPLHF.

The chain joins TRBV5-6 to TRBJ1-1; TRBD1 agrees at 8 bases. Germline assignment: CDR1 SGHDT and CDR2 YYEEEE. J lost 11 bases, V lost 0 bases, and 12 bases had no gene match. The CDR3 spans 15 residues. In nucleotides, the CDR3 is TGTGCCAGCAGCTTGGGCCCGACAGGGGAGGCGGATGCTTTCTTT. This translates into CASSLGPTGEADAFF.

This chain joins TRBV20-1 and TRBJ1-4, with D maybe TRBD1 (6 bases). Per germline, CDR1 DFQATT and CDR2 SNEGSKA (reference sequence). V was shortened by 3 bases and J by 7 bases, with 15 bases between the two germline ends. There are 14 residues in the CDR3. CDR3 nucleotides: TGCAGTGCTAGTTATCAGGGGATAGGTGAAAAACTGTTTTTT. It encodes CSASYQGIGEKLFF.

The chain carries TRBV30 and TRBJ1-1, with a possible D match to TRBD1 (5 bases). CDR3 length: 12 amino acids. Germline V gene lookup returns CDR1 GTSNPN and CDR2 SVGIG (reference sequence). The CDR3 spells CAAGRVGTEAFF. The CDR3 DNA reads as TGTGCAGCGGGCAGGGTGGGTACTGAAGCTTTCTTT.

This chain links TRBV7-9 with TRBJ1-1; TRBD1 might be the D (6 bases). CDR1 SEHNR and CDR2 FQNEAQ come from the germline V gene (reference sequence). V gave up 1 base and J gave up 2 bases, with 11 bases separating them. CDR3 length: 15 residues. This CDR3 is CASSLGYRANTEAFF. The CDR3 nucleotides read TGTGCCAGCAGCTTAGGGTACAGGGCAAACACTGAAGCTTTCTTT.

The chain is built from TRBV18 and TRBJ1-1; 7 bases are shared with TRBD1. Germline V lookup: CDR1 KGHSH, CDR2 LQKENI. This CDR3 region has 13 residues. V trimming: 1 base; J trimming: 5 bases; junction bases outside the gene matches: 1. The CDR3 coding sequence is TGTGCCAGCTCACCACTGGACAGGACTGAAGCTTTCTTT. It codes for CASSPLDRTEAFF.

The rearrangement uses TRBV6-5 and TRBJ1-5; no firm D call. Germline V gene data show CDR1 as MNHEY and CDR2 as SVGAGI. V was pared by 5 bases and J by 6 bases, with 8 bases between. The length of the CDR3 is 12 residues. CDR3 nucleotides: TGTGCCAGCAGTCCAGTGTCTCAGCCCCAGCATTTT. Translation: CASSPVSQPQHF.

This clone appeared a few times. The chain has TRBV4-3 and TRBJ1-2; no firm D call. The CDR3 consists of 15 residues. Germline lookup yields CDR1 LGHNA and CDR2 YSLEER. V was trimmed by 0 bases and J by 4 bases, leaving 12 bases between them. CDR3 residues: CASSQDLIQTYGYTF. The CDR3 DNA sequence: TGCGCCAGCAGCCAAGATCTGATACAGACCTATGGCTACACCTTC.

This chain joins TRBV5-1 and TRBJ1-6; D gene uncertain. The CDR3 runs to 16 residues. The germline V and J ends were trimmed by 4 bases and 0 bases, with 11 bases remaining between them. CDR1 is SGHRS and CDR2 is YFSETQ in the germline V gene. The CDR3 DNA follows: TGCGCCAGCAGCCAAGACCGAGGCTCCTATAATTCACCCCTCCACTTT. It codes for CASSQDRGSYNSPLHF.

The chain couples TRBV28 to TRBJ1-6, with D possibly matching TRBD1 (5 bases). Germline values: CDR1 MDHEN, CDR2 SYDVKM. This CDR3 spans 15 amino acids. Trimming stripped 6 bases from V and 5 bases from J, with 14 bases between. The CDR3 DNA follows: TGTGCCAGCAGCCTACGACAGACAGATAATTCACCCCTCCACTTT. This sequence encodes CASSLRQTDNSPLHF.

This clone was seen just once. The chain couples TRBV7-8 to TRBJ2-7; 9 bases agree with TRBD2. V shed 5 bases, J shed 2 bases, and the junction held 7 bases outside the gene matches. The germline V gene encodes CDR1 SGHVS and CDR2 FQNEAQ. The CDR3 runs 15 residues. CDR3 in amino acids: CASSQEGLAAYEQYF. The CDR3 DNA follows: TGTGCCAGCAGCCAAGAGGGACTAGCCGCCTACGAGCAGTACTTC.

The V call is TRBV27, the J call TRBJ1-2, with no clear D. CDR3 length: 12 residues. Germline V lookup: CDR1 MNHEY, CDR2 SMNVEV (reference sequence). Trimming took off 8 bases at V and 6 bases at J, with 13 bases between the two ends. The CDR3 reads CASQGGLDGYTF. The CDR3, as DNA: TGTGCCAGCCAAGGAGGGTTAGATGGCTACACCTTC.

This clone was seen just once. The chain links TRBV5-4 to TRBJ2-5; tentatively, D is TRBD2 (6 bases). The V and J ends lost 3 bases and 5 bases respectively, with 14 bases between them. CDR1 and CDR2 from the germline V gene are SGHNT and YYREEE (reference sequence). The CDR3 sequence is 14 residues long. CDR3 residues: CASSSPGSGETQYF. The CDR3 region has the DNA TGTGCCAGCAGCTCGCCAGGGAGCGGGGAGACCCAGTACTTC.

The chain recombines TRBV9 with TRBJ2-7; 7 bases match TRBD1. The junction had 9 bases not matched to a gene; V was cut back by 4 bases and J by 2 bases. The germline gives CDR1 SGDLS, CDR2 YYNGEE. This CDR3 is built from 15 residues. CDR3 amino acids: CASSPGRDRAYEQYF. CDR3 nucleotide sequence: TGTGCCAGCAGCCCGGGACGGGACAGAGCCTACGAGCAGTACTTC.

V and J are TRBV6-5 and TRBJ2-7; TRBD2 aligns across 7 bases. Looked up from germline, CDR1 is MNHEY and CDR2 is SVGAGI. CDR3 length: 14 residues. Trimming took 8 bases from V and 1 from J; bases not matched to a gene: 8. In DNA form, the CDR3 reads TGTGCCAGCCAAAGCGGGACTTATTCCTACGAGCAGTACTTC. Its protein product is CASQSGTYSYEQYF.

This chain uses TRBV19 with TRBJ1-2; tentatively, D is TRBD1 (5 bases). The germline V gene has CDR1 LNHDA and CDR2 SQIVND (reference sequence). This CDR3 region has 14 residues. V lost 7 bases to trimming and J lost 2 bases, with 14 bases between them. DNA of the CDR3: TGTGCCAGTATGACCTCTGGGGCGAACTATGGCTACACCTTC. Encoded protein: CASMTSGANYGYTF. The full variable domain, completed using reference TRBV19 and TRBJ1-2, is DGGITQSPKYLFRKEGQNVTLSCEQNLNHDAMYWYRQDPGQGLRLIYYSQIVNDFQKGDIAEGYSVSREKKESFPLTVTSAQKNPTAFYLCASMTSGANYGYTFGSGTRLTVV.

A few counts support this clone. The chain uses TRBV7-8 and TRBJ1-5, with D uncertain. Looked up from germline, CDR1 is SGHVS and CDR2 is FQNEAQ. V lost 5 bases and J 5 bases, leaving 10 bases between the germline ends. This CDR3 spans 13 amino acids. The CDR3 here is CASSGSGYQPQHF. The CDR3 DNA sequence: TGTGCCAGCAGCGGGTCAGGTTATCAGCCCCAGCATTTT.

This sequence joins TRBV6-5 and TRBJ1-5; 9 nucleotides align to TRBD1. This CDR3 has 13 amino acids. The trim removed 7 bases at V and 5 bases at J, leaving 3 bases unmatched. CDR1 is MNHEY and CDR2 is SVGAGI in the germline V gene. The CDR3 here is CASTQGAYQPQHF. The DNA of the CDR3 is TGTGCCAGCACACAGGGGGCCTATCAGCCCCAGCATTTT.

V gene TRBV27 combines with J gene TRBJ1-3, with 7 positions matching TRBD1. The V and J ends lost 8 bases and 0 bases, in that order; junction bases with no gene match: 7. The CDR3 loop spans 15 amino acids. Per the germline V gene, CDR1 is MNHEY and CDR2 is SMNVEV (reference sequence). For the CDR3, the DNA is TGTGCCAGCGCCCGACAGGGCGTCTCTGGAAACACCATATATTTT. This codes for CASARQGVSGNTIYF.

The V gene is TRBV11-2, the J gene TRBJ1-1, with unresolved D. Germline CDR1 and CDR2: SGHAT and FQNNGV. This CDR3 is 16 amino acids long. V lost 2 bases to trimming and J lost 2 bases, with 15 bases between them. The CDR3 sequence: CASSLNPIGVNTEAFF. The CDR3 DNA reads TGTGCCAGCAGCTTAAACCCGATCGGGGTAAACACTGAAGCTTTCTTT.

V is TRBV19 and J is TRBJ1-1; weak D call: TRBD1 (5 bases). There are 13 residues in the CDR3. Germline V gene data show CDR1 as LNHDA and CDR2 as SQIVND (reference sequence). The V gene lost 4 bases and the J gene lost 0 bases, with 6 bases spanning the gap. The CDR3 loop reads CASSRQLNTEAFF. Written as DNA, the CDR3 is TGTGCCAGTAGTAGACAGTTGAACACTGAAGCTTTCTTT.